This T cell receptor (beta chain) comes out of a study of T cell responses to AZD1222 COVID-19 vaccine. Study-wide points: White British people made up most donors, females outnumbered males, and clonal diversity was possibly underestimated.

Regarding this clone: Its antigen is still unknown.

The data were produced by immunoSEQ multiplex PCR, yet TCRdb's version contains in-frame clones alone and is incomplete. Altogether about 150,000 clones are present, about nine tenths being singletons, with the ten largest covering about 2%. From germline, CDR1 is SGHTA and CDR2 FQGNSA. V lost 5 bases, J lost 5 bases, and 10 bases stayed unmatched. CDR3 length equals 15 residues. The rearrangement uses TRBV7-2 and TRBJ1-2; 8 positions agree with TRBD1. Here the sequenced sample was peripheral blood, taken on day 0 of AZD1222 vaccination. The receptor's source is an adult in good health. DNA for the CDR3: TGTGCCAGCAGCCTACGACAGGGGATTGTATATGGCTACACCTTC. It encodes CASSLRQGIVYGYTF.